The 14 T cell receptor beta chains in this list originate from one sample, sequenced in a study of cytomegalovirus exposure and HLA in healthy donors. The study ran its PCR with 60 Vbeta and 13 Jbeta primers. The protocol was immunoSEQ multiplex PCR, while the TCRdb copy is restricted to in-frame clones and leaves out a portion. Of about 100,000 clones in the sample, less than 80% were seen once. Sequenced input: PBMCs. These receptors all stem from a woman aged 40 to 55 in good health and CMV-seronegative.

The chain employs TRBV27 and TRBJ2-1; the D is unclear. The germline V and J ends were trimmed by 5 bases and 7 bases, with 15 bases remaining between them. The CDR3 totals 14 residues. Germline CDR1 MNHEY, CDR2 SMNVEV (reference sequence). This CDR3 reads CASSLSPLRNEQFF. The CDR3 DNA sequence: TGTGCCAGCAGTCTCTCCCCGTTGAGGAATGAGCAGTTCTTC.

This chain uses TRBV28 with TRBJ2-5; the D gene is possibly TRBD2 (6 bases). The germline V and J ends were trimmed by 2 bases and 9 bases, with 13 bases remaining between them. Germline CDR1 reads MDHEN; CDR2 reads SYDVKM. The CDR3 is made up of 13 amino acids. This chain's CDR3 is CASSLARPGAQYF. In DNA form, the CDR3 reads TGTGCCAGCAGTTTAGCCCGTCCGGGGGCCCAGTACTTC.

This clone showed up just a few times. The rearrangement links TRBV6-1 to TRBJ1-2, with D uncertain. There are 15 residues in the CDR3. CDR1 MNHNS and CDR2 SASEGT come from the germline V gene. V was clipped by 5 bases and J by 8 bases, with 21 bases between them. CDR3 sequence: CASSTSFSGGGGYTF. The CDR3 nucleotides read TGTGCCAGCAGTACCTCGTTCTCTGGAGGCGGCGGCTACACCTTC.

The rearrangement joins TRBV5-1 to TRBJ1-1; perhaps TRBD1 as D (5 bases). Deletions cut 4 bases from V and 1 base from J, with 14 bases between. This CDR3 region has 15 residues. The germline V gene has CDR1 SGHRS and CDR2 YFSETQ. The CDR3 here is CASSPGHYGNTEAFF. The DNA for the CDR3 is TGCGCCAGCAGCCCCGGACACTATGGGAACACTGAAGCTTTCTTT.

This clone was seen once. V gene TRBV6-1 combines with J gene TRBJ2-4; the D gene is possibly TRBD1 (5 bases). Germline V gives CDR1 MNHNS, CDR2 SASEGT. Trimming stripped 3 bases from V and 5 bases from J, with 20 bases between. There are 17 residues in the CDR3. CDR3 in DNA: TGTGCCAGCAGTGATGCTGGTCTTTCTCAGGGCGAAAACATTCAGTACTTC. Its translation: CASSDAGLSQGENIQYF.

V is TRBV5-1 and J is TRBJ2-7; perhaps TRBD1 as D (6 bases). The CDR3 has 14 amino acids. Germline V gene lookup returns CDR1 SGHRS and CDR2 YFSETQ. With 0 bases removed from V and 2 bases from J, the gap between germline ends came to 9 bases. CDR3 residues: CASSLDGQPYEQYF. The CDR3 DNA is TGCGCCAGCAGCTTGGACGGACAGCCCTACGAGCAGTACTTC.

The gene calls are TRBV29-1 and TRBJ1-4, with 10 bases fitting TRBD1. The CDR3 is 13 amino acids. Germline values: CDR1 SQVTM, CDR2 ANQGSEA. V shed 5 bases, J shed 7 bases, and the junction held 4 bases outside the gene matches. In DNA form, the CDR3 reads TGCAGCGTTTCCCGGGACAGGGGTGAAAAACTGTTTTTT. Translating it yields CSVSRDRGEKLFF.

The DNA for the CDR3 is TGTGCCAGCAGCCAAGATGGACGCAGGGGTGCCTATGGCTACACCTTC. This sequence encodes CASSQDGRRGAYGYTF. V is TRBV14 and J is TRBJ1-2; D might be TRBD1 (6 bases). Germline values: CDR1 SGHDN, CDR2 FVKESK. V was cut by 0 bases and J by 4 bases, with 15 bases left in between. CDR3 length equals 16 residues.

This sequence joins TRBV27 and TRBJ1-2; 12 nucleotides match TRBD1. CDR1 is MNHEY, CDR2 SMNVEV, per germline (reference sequence). V lost 0 bases to trimming and J lost 4 bases; unmatched junction nucleotides: 6. The CDR3 is 17 residues long. The CDR3: CASSLSGTGGPLYGYTF. CDR3 DNA sequence: TGTGCCAGCAGTTTATCCGGGACAGGGGGCCCCCTCTATGGCTACACCTTC.

This chain connects TRBV7-2 to TRBJ1-3; the D gene is possibly TRBD1 (5 bases). V lost 5 bases to trimming and J lost 0 bases, with 14 bases between them. Per the germline V gene, CDR1 is SGHTA and CDR2 is FQGNSA. The CDR3 length is 16 residues. The CDR3 loop reads CASSPMTVSSGNTIYF. The CDR3 DNA is TGTGCCAGCAGCCCTATGACAGTGAGCTCTGGAAACACCATATATTTT.

With respect to this clone: One end of the junction varies from germline; a read error may be responsible. Written as DNA, the CDR3 is TGTGCCAGCAGATTAGCGGGAGACTACGAGCAGTACTTC. It translates to CASRLAGDYEQYF. This chain links TRBV7-2 with TRBJ2-7; 9 positions agree with TRBD2. Germline lookup yields CDR1 SGHTA and CDR2 FQGNSA. The CDR3 extends over 13 amino acids.

V and J are TRBV7-2 and TRBJ1-4; 9 nucleotides align to TRBD1. CDR1 SGHTA and CDR2 FQGNSA come from the germline V gene. This CDR3 has 17 residues. J lost 7 bases, V lost 5 bases, and 14 bases had no gene match. The CDR3 reads CASSLGVLTGGREKLFF. CDR3 bases: TGTGCCAGCAGCCTGGGGGTATTGACAGGGGGTCGTGAAAAACTGTTTTTT.

V and J are TRBV7-9 and TRBJ2-7, with 11 bases that match TRBD2. This CDR3 is built from 17 residues. V gave up 5 bases and J gave up 6 bases; unmatched junction bases: 15. Germline V gene data show CDR1 as SEHNR and CDR2 as FQNEAQ (reference sequence). CDR3 loop: CASSLRELAGAGGEQYF. The CDR3 region has the DNA TGTGCCAGCAGCCTCAGAGAACTAGCGGGGGCGGGAGGCGAGCAGTACTTC.

The gene calls are TRBV7-9 and TRBJ2-5; 11 nucleotides agree with TRBD1. The closer fit of TRBJ2-7 to the DNA end suggests the J call may be wrong. The CDR3 covers 14 residues. Germline CDR1 reads SEHNR; CDR2 reads FQNEAQ (reference sequence). CDR3 protein: CASSGGQGEYEQYF. DNA for the CDR3: TGTGCCAGCAGCGGGGGACAGGGGGAGTACGAGCAGTACTTC.